The 8 T cell receptor beta chains below come from one sample, sequenced in a study of CD8 T cells in Susac syndrome. Random hexamers were used to reverse transcribe roughly 0.5 to 1 ug of RNA. TCRdb used MiXCR to reprocess the immunoSEQ multiplex PCR reads, holding one entry per CDR3 protein. The table has about 180,000 distinct CDR3 sequences, 85% to 95% seen once. Sequenced sample: CD4+ T cells from PBMCs. These receptors all stem from a human donor with Susac syndrome.

V usage is TRBV12-3 or TRBV12-4 and J usage is TRBJ2-3; D is ambiguous. The CDR3 runs 13 residues. The V and J ends lost 3 bases and 4 bases respectively, with 8 bases between them. CDR3 coding DNA: TGTGCCAGCAGTTTGTCTGGGGCAGATACGCAGTATTTT. Translated: CASSLSGADTQYF.

The V and J genes are TRBV20-1 and TRBJ1-1; D perhaps matches TRBD1 (5 bases). The V and J ends lost 6 bases and 11 bases respectively, with 16 bases between them. The CDR3 is 11 residues long. From germline, CDR1 is DFQATT and CDR2 SNEGSKA (reference sequence). Written as DNA, the CDR3 is TGCAGTGCCACACACCAGGCAGGGGCTTTCTTT. This gives the protein CSATHQAGAFF.

The chain links TRBV5-7 to TRBJ2-1; maybe TRBD1 (6 bases). TRBV5-7 is assigned to the ORF class and has an uncertain function. The CDR3 totals 16 residues. The V gene lost 2 bases and the J gene lost 2 bases, with 14 bases spanning the gap. The CDR3 region has the DNA TGTGCCAGCAGCTTAATCGGCAGGGGAGCCTACAATGAGCAGTTCTTC. Protein sequence: CASSLIGRGAYNEQFF.

The V and J genes are TRBV20-1 and TRBJ1-1; D gene unclear. V was cut by 3 bases and J by 3 bases, with 8 bases left in between. The V gene's germline CDR1 is DFQATT and CDR2 SNEGSKA (reference sequence). The CDR3 is made up of 12 amino acids. For the CDR3, the DNA is TGCAGTGCTAGTTTGGGTCACACTGAAGCTTTCTTT. It encodes CSASLGHTEAFF.

This clonotype was picked up one time. The chain uses TRBV4-3 and TRBJ1-1; D remains ambiguous. CDR1 LGHNA and CDR2 YSLEER come from the germline V gene. The CDR3 has 13 amino acids. Deletions cut 0 bases from V and 11 bases from J, with 13 bases between. CDR3 DNA: TGCGCCAGCAGCCAAGATATAGGGAGGAGGGCTTTCTTT. Its protein product is CASSQDIGRRAFF.

The rearrangement uses TRBV3-1 and TRBJ1-2, with D possibly being TRBD1 (6 bases). From germline, CDR1 is LGHDT and CDR2 YNNKEL (reference sequence). The CDR3 loop spans 15 amino acids. V was cut by 1 base and J by 4 bases, with 13 bases left in between. CDR3 sequence: CASSQGPSGAYGYTF. In DNA, the CDR3 is TGTGCCAGCAGCCAAGGACCCTCGGGGGCCTATGGCTACACCTTC.

This clonotype showed up just once. V usage is TRBV5-1 and J usage is TRBJ2-3; 8 nucleotides align to TRBD2. The CDR3 totals 16 residues. The germline CDR1 and CDR2 sequences are SGHRS and YFSETQ. J was trimmed by 3 bases and V by 1 base; bases with no gene match: 7. CDR3 protein: CASSLQASGFTDTQYF. In DNA, the CDR3 is TGCGCCAGCAGCTTGCAGGCTAGCGGGTTTACAGATACGCAGTATTTT.

The chain combines TRBV9 with TRBJ2-2; 9 positions agree with TRBD1. The V gene's germline CDR1 is SGDLS and CDR2 YYNGEE. V was clipped by 1 base and J by 5 bases; unmatched bases: 6. CDR3 length equals 16 residues. CDR3 in amino acids: CASSVTDRGRTGELFF. CDR3 nucleotides: TGTGCCAGCAGCGTAACTGACAGGGGGAGGACCGGGGAGCTGTTTTTT. Based on the CDR3 plus reference TRBV9 and TRBJ2-2, the full variable domain is DSGVTQTPKHLITATGQRVTLRCSPRSGDLSVYWYQQSLDQGLQFLIQYYNGEERAKGNILERFSAQQFPDLHSELNLSSLELGDSALYFCASSVTDRGRTGELFFGEGSRLTVL.